This T cell receptor (beta chain) was recorded in a study of T-cell memory formation after mild COVID-19. Findings of the study overall: Detection of some responders pre-infection suggested pre-existing cross-reactive memory T cells participated.

On this clonotype itself: Its cognate antigen is unknown.

Barcoded TCR alpha and TCR beta cDNA libraries with UMIs came from 5'RACE using constant-segment primers. In TCRdb, the 5' RACE reads were re-called with MiXCR into one record per CDR3 protein. The data show over 55,000 distinct CDR3 sequences, roughly 9.5% seen once. The germline CDR1 and CDR2 sequences are SQVTM and ANQGSEA. The V end lost 4 bases, the J end lost 9 bases, and 16 bases lay between the germline ends. This CDR3 comprises 13 residues. Sequences were obtained from PBMCs or a T cell subset sorted from them (not recorded which). This TCR derives from a man between 18 and 35 years old who had mild COVID-19 (a few samples of this study predate the infection). Cell type and time point are not known. V is TRBV29-1 and J is TRBJ2-4, with D tentatively TRBD1 or TRBD2 (6 bases each). The CDR3 DNA is TGCAGCGTTGTATGGGGGGCCCGGGGCATTCAGTACTTC. Protein product: CSVVWGARGIQYF.